These T cell receptor beta chains were read from a single sample in a study of identical twins. Via MiXCR, TCRdb re-called the 5' RACE reads, giving one row per CDR3 protein. The top ten clones hold approximately 0.52% of a sample with around 480,000 distinct CDR3 sequences, 12% to 15% of them seen once. A further study also used this sample, focusing on yellow fever vaccine responses in identical twins.

The sequenced sample consisted of CD4+ T cells sorted from blood. The receptor source for this set is a young woman in good health. CDR3s include the opening cysteine and the closing phenylalanine or tryptophan. D genes are given only for firm matches. Size tells how often a clone was seen (once, few, many) or the class of an expanded clone, and some rows leave it out.

v_gene,abundance,j_gene,d_gene,CDR3aa,CDR3nt
TRBV5-1,few,TRBJ2-5,TRBD1,CASSLGGTGKETQYF,TGCGCCAGCAGCTTGGGAGGGACAGGGAAAGAGACCCAGTACTTC
TRBV5-4,few,TRBJ2-3,.,CASSLAVLTDTQYF,TGTGCCAGCAGCTTGGCCGTGCTCACAGATACGCAGTATTTT
TRBV12-3/TRBV12-4,many,TRBJ1-6,.,CASSLEGPPSPLHF,TGTGCCAGCAGTTTGGAAGGACCCCCTTCACCCCTCCACTTT
TRBV4-3,.,TRBJ2-5,TRBD2,CASSQGISGSGIETQYF,TGCGCCAGCAGCCAAGGAATTAGCGGGAGCGGTATCGAGACCCAGTACTTC
TRBV5-6,many,TRBJ1-5,.,CASSFLQNQPQHF,TGTGCCAGCAGCTTCCTCCAGAATCAGCCCCAGCATTTT
TRBV5-6,many,TRBJ2-4,TRBD2,CASRVAGLGKNIQYF,TGTGCCAGCAGGGTAGCGGGATTGGGCAAAAACATTCAGTACTTC
TRBV3-1,few,TRBJ1-1,.,CASSQPAEGTEAFF,TGTGCCAGCAGCCAACCCGCAGAGGGCACTGAAGCTTTCTTT
TRBV10-3,few,TRBJ2-1,.,CAISTWNNEQFF,TGTGCCATCAGTACGTGGAACAATGAGCAGTTCTTC
TRBV30,.,TRBJ1-1,.,CAWSMGRPNTEAFF,TGTGCCTGGAGCATGGGCAGGCCGAACACTGAAGCTTTCTTT
TRBV20-1,.,TRBJ2-3,.,CSARDGPVAQYF,TGCAGTGCTAGAGATGGGCCGGTTGCGCAGTATTTT